The present T cell receptor (beta chain) was sequenced within a study of response to subunit inactivated influenza vaccine. The CDR3 has 13 amino acids. Germline-derived CDR1 and CDR2 are ENHRY and SYGVKD. V lost 2 bases to trimming and J lost 3 bases, with 4 bases between them. This clonotype was observed a few times. TCRdb analysed the RT-PCR reads with MiXCR anew, one entry per CDR3 protein. The sample carries 530,000 or so distinct CDR3 sequences, about 25% recorded once. Here the sequenced sample was CD4+ T cells sorted from PBMCs, taken more than 4 days after vaccination. The chain employs TRBV10-3 and TRBJ2-2; D gene unclear. The origin of this receptor is a middle-aged man who received an inactivated influenza vaccine. CDR3 region: CAISEPHTGELFF. The CDR3 DNA reads as TGTGCCATCAGTGAGCCGCACACCGGGGAGCTGTTTTTT.